This TCR beta chain was retrieved from a study of control samples from healthy donors and cancer patients. Libraries were prepared by immunoSEQ multiplex PCR; TCRdb keeps only in-frame clonotypes and omits some of them. The repertoire holds 75,000 to 100,000 clones, with around nine tenths as singletons. The receptor was isolated from a human donor in good health. The donor label of this sample is uncertain. Material for sequencing was blood.

CDR3 sequence: CASRAGTANQPQHF. CDR3 DNA: TGTGCCAGCAGAGCCGGGACCGCAAATCAGCCCCAGCATTTT. The chain couples TRBV27 to TRBJ1-5, with a possible D match to TRBD1 (5 bases). Trimming pared 6 bases from V and 4 bases from J, leaving 13 bases between. The CDR3 has 14 residues. From germline, CDR1 is MNHEY and CDR2 SMNVEV (reference sequence).